Presented here are 26 T cell receptor beta chains from one specimen sequenced in a study of blood T cell repertoires in COVID-19. The data were produced by immunoSEQ multiplex PCR, yet TCRdb's version contains in-frame clones alone and is incomplete. The sample lists fewer than 85,000 clones, approximately 79% occurring once. Sequenced input: peripheral blood. These receptors were obtained from a man between 60 and 70 years old with active or convalescent COVID-19.

This clone was seen a handful of times. The rearrangement uses TRBV19 and TRBJ1-1; 7 nucleotides match TRBD1. V lost 6 bases to trimming and J lost 11 bases; unmatched junction nucleotides: 6. Germline CDR1 LNHDA, CDR2 SQIVND (reference sequence). This CDR3 has 11 amino acids. The CDR3 bases are TGTGCCAGTAGCCATGACAGGGCCGCTTTCTTT. Translating gives CASSHDRAAFF. The variable domain in full, completed from reference TRBV19 and TRBJ1-1, reads DGGITQSPKYLFRKEGQNVTLSCEQNLNHDAMYWYRQDPGQGLRLIYYSQIVNDFQKGDIAEGYSVSREKKESFPLTVTSAQKNPTAFYLCASSHDRAAFFGQGTRLTVV.

The chain couples TRBV19 to TRBJ1-5, with D possibly TRBD1 on 6 matching bases. Deletions cut 7 bases from V and 0 bases from J, with 13 bases between. Per the germline V gene, CDR1 is LNHDA and CDR2 is SQIVND (reference sequence). The CDR3 is 15 residues long. CDR3 sequence: CASIGDIYSNQPQHF. The CDR3 DNA follows: TGTGCCAGTATCGGGGACATCTATAGCAATCAGCCCCAGCATTTT. Full variable domain (remainder filled in from reference TRBV19 and TRBJ1-5): DGGITQSPKYLFRKEGQNVTLSCEQNLNHDAMYWYRQDPGQGLRLIYYSQIVNDFQKGDIAEGYSVSREKKESFPLTVTSAQKNPTAFYLCASIGDIYSNQPQHFGDGTRLSIL.

This chain links TRBV15 with TRBJ2-1; the match to TRBD2 covers 8 bases. The CDR3 runs to 16 residues. Germline V gene data show CDR1 as LNHNV and CDR2 as YYDKDF (reference sequence). V lost 1 base and J lost 8; bases outside the gene matches: 10. The CDR3 sequence is CATSRGPPGGRDEQFF. The CDR3 DNA reads as TGTGCCACCAGCAGAGGCCCCCCGGGGGGGCGGGATGAGCAGTTCTTC.

This chain uses TRBV30 with TRBJ2-1; 8 positions agree with TRBD2. In germline, CDR1 is GTSNPN, CDR2 SVGIG (reference sequence). V shed 1 base and J 7 bases; nucleotides not matched to a gene: 6. The CDR3 sequence is 14 residues long. CDR3 loop: CAWSGRGGRNEQFF. DNA for the CDR3: TGTGCCTGGAGTGGACGGGGGGGCCGTAATGAGCAGTTCTTC.

The V and J genes are TRBV9 and TRBJ2-7; 8 positions match TRBD2. This CDR3 spans 13 amino acids. Trimming at V came to 8 bases and at J to 2 bases, leaving 6 bases not matched to a gene. The germline CDR1 and CDR2 sequences are SGDLS and YYNGEE. CDR3 DNA sequence: TGTGCCAGACCGGGGGGGACTACCTACGAGCAGTACTTC. Amino acid sequence: CARPGGTTYEQYF. Full variable domain (remainder filled in from reference TRBV9 and TRBJ2-7): DSGVTQTPKHLITATGQRVTLRCSPRSGDLSVYWYQQSLDQGLQFLIQYYNGEERAKGNILERFSAQQFPDLHSELNLSSLELGDSALYFCARPGGTTYEQYFGPGTRLTVT.

This chain links TRBV2 with TRBJ2-7; D might be TRBD2 (5 bases). This CDR3 is 13 amino acids long. Deletions cut 7 bases from V and 2 bases from J, with 12 bases between. CDR1 and CDR2 (germline): SNHLY, FYNNEI. The CDR3 spells CASTEIGAYEQYF. CDR3 bases: TGTGCCAGCACTGAGATCGGGGCCTACGAGCAGTACTTC.

The genes are TRBV25-1 and TRBJ1-2; no reliable D call. V was shortened by 1 base and J by 4 bases, with 7 bases between the two germline ends. Per the germline V gene, CDR1 is MGHDK and CDR2 is SYGVNS. The CDR3 has 13 residues. Here the CDR3 reads CASSEFLGYGYTF. CDR3 bases: TGTGCCAGCAGTGAATTTCTAGGCTATGGCTACACCTTC.

The V call is TRBV27, the J call TRBJ2-5; D is possibly TRBD2 (5 bases). Germline V CDR1 and CDR2: MNHEY, SMNVEV (reference sequence). This CDR3 comprises 15 residues. Trimming took off 6 bases at V and 0 bases at J, with 14 bases between the two ends. In nucleotides, the CDR3 is TGTGCCAGCAGCCTCTGGGGAGCCGACCAAGAGACCCAGTACTTC. Protein sequence: CASSLWGADQETQYF.

This clone came up a few times. The V gene is TRBV19, the J gene TRBJ2-3; 9 positions match TRBD1. Germline assignment: CDR1 LNHDA and CDR2 SQIVND (reference sequence). The CDR3 is 15 residues long. The V segment lost 7 bases and the J segment 1 base; nucleotides outside the gene matches: 6. The CDR3: CASNLGQGGTDTQYF. CDR3 bases: TGTGCCAGTAATCTGGGACAGGGAGGCACAGATACGCAGTATTTT.

CDR3 sequence: CASSISFGQGYEQYF. In DNA, the CDR3 is TGTGCCAGCAGCATAAGTTTCGGGCAGGGGTACGAGCAGTACTTC. The rearrangement uses TRBV7-3 and TRBJ2-7; D possibly corresponds to TRBD1 (6 bases). The CDR3 is made up of 15 amino acids. The V gene lost 5 bases and the J gene lost 4 bases, with 18 bases spanning the gap. Germline lookup yields CDR1 SGHTA and CDR2 FQGTGA.

This clone is medium-sized by share. This rearrangement joins TRBV3-1 (or the pseudogene TRBV3-2) to TRBJ1-3; D unclear. V was shortened by 4 bases and J by 0 bases, with 16 bases between the two germline ends. The CDR3 contains 17 residues. The germline CDR1 and CDR2 sequences are LGHDT and YNNKEL (reference sequence). CDR3 sequence (DNA): TGTGCCAGCAGCCCCCAATGGGCCTCTTCCTCTGGAAACACCATATATTTT. This gives the protein CASSPQWASSSGNTIYF.

CDR3 DNA sequence: TGTGCTAGTGTCGACATCGACAGGGGGAATCAGCCCCAGCATTTT. Amino acid sequence: CASVDIDRGNQPQHF. The rearrangement uses TRBV12-5 and TRBJ1-5; the match to TRBD1 covers 9 bases. Unmatched junction bases numbered 8, after V lost 7 bases and J lost 4 bases. Germline V lookup: CDR1 LGHNT, CDR2 FRNRAP. This CDR3 region has 15 residues.

As to this clone: Other DNA sequences in the sample encode the same CDR3. The V and J genes are TRBV28 and TRBJ1-2, with TRBD1 identical over 11 bases. Trimming cost V 8 bases and J 5 bases; bases outside gene matches: 1. Germline V gene lookup returns CDR1 MDHEN and CDR2 SYDVKM. The CDR3 spans 12 residues. CDR3 region: CASGDRGYGYTF. CDR3 DNA sequence: TGTGCCAGCGGGGACAGGGGGTATGGCTACACCTTC.

This chain joins TRBV11-3 and TRBJ2-2; 9 nucleotides line up with TRBD1. The V segment lost 3 bases and the J segment 7 bases; nucleotides outside the gene matches: 6. The length of the CDR3 is 15 residues. CDR1 is SGHNT and CDR2 is YENEEA in the germline V gene. Here the CDR3 reads CASSFLGQGGGELFF. For the CDR3, the DNA is TGTGCCAGCAGCTTTCTGGGACAGGGTGGCGGGGAGCTGTTTTTT.

The chain combines TRBV4-2 with TRBJ2-1, with TRBD2 identical over 9 bases. The junction had 4 bases not matched to a gene; V was cut back by 2 bases and J by 5 bases. This CDR3 is 15 amino acids long. Germline lookup yields CDR1 LGHNA and CDR2 YNFKEQ. CDR3: CASSQRLAGHNEQFF. The CDR3 bases are TGTGCCAGCAGCCAACGGCTAGCGGGGCACAATGAGCAGTTCTTC.

The genes are TRBV18 and TRBJ2-3; D remains ambiguous. The V end lost 0 bases, the J end lost 0 bases, and 10 bases lay between the germline ends. The CDR3 has 16 amino acids. Germline values: CDR1 KGHSH, CDR2 LQKENI. This chain's CDR3 is CASSPPNSPSTDTQYF. The CDR3 bases are TGTGCCAGCTCACCACCGAACTCACCTAGCACAGATACGCAGTATTTT.

The chain links TRBV5-1 to TRBJ1-2, with TRBD1 matching 8 bases. This CDR3 spans 15 amino acids. Germline V gives CDR1 SGHRS, CDR2 YFSETQ. Trimming at V came to 4 bases and at J to 3 bases, leaving 8 bases not matched to a gene. The CDR3 DNA sequence: TGCGCCAGCAGCGCCGGACAGGGTCCGTACTATGGCTACACCTTC. This codes for CASSAGQGPYYGYTF.

This chain joins TRBV11-2 and TRBJ2-3, with 9 bases lining up with TRBD2. The germline V gene has CDR1 SGHAT and CDR2 FQNNGV. The CDR3 length is 16 residues. The V and J ends lost 1 base and 2 bases, in that order; junction bases with no gene match: 4. CDR3 nucleotides: TGTGCCAGCAGCTTAGCCGTGGGACTAGCCACAGATACGCAGTATTTT. It codes for CASSLAVGLATDTQYF.

The J gene is TRBJ2-1, the V gene TRBV19; the match to TRBD2 covers 12 bases. Germline V gene lookup returns CDR1 LNHDA and CDR2 SQIVND (reference sequence). Unmatched junction bases numbered 3, after V lost 6 bases and J lost 6 bases. The CDR3 sequence is 14 residues long. In DNA form, the CDR3 reads TGTGCCAGTAGCCCTAGCGGGGGGGGCAATGAGCAGTTCTTC. Translation gives CASSPSGGGNEQFF.

The rearrangement joins TRBV6-5 to TRBJ1-5; TRBD1 matches 9 bases. CDR1 MNHEY and CDR2 SVGAGI come from the germline V gene. The CDR3 consists of 15 residues. With V trimmed by 6 bases and J by 6 bases, 9 bases remained unmatched. The CDR3 DNA reads as TGTGCCAGCAGACCCGGGGACAGGGTAGGTCAGCCCCAGCATTTT. Translating gives CASRPGDRVGQPQHF.

V gene TRBV4-2 combines with J gene TRBJ2-1, with 8 bases fitting TRBD2. With V trimmed by 1 base and J by 5 bases, 4 bases remained unmatched. CDR3 size: 15 residues. Germline CDR1 is LGHNA and CDR2 is YNFKEQ. The DNA of the CDR3 is TGTGCCAGCAGCCAAGCGTCGGGGGGGAACAATGAGCAGTTCTTC. Translated, it gives CASSQASGGNNEQFF.

The chain recombines TRBV6-1 with TRBJ1-1; the D is unclear. V gave up 2 bases and J gave up 3 bases, with 7 bases separating them. CDR3 length: 13 residues. Germline assignment: CDR1 MNHNS and CDR2 SASEGT. The CDR3 DNA reads as TGTGCCAGCAGTGAACGGTATGACACTGAAGCTTTCTTT. Residues: CASSERYDTEAFF.

V is TRBV28 and J is TRBJ2-3, with 8 bases lining up with TRBD1. Germline CDR1 MDHEN, CDR2 SYDVKM. The CDR3 contains 15 residues. V shed 6 bases, J shed 4 bases, and the junction held 9 bases outside the gene matches. CDR3 DNA sequence: TGTGCCAGCAGCCCGGACAGGGAGTCGTCAGATACGCAGTATTTT. Its translation is CASSPDRESSDTQYF.

This clone appeared a few times. CDR3 coding DNA: TGTGCCACCAGTGACTATAACTACGAGCAGTACTTC. Its translation is CATSDYNYEQYF. This chain links TRBV24-1 with TRBJ2-7; D gene unclear. Germline V CDR1 and CDR2: KGHDR, SFDVKD. CDR3 length: 12 residues. Deletions cut 4 bases from V and 3 bases from J, with 6 bases between.

V is TRBV10-3 and J is TRBJ1-1; 8 nucleotides line up with TRBD1. The junction had 5 bases not matched to a gene; V was cut back by 0 bases and J by 5 bases. Germline CDR1 reads ENHRY; CDR2 reads SYGVKD. There are 15 residues in the CDR3. The CDR3 DNA follows: TGTGCCATCAGTGAGTCGCAGGGGGCGCGTACTGAAGCTTTCTTT. Amino acids: CAISESQGARTEAFF.

This clone is a singleton in its sample. This sequence joins TRBV9 and TRBJ2-3; D is unclear. The CDR3 spans 14 residues. V lost 4 bases and J lost 6, with 15 bases in between. CDR1 SGDLS and CDR2 YYNGEE come from the germline V gene. The CDR3 sequence is CASSPRLGSDTQYF. In DNA, the CDR3 is TGTGCCAGCAGCCCCCGACTTGGATCCGATACGCAGTATTTT.